This T cell receptor (beta chain) appears in the sequencing data of a study of T cell responses to AZD1222 COVID-19 vaccine (dated by TCRdb to the early 2020s). Some background on the complete study: Because spike-specific TCR depth and breadth did not differ between the two schedules, AZD1222 recipients who got a second dose at roughly 4 weeks were pooled with those who got a second dose at roughly 12 weeks. A total of over 230 trial participants underwent TCR sequencing, of whom about 210 had received two doses of AZD1222 and around 25 had received two doses of the MenACWY control vaccine. Trial participants were enrolled into age subgroups of 18-55, 56-69 and 70-plus years, which contained 148, 28 and 57 TCR-sequenced participants, respectively.

In the paper's terms, the time point label means: baseline before first vaccination. Samples from vaccinated people were obtained from the UK trials COV001 and COV002, which included a single-blind randomized controlled phase 2/3 trial of AZD1222 (ChAdOx1 nCoV-19) in healthy adults. For TCRbeta chain sequencing, PBMC samples were collected from trial participants at day 0 and at day 28 after the second dose. Study-level results and caveats: The 56-69-year group was small, and its depth increase did not reach significance, likely because of low power. Conclusions about previously exposed vaccinees were limited because only a handful of AZD1222 recipients were SARS-CoV-2 seropositive at baseline. The vaccine-associated CD4 TCRs covered the entire spike protein, and the dominant responses fell in regions 160-218 and 743-854. A significant rise in spike-specific TCR breadth and depth was observed after two AZD1222 doses relative to day 0 and relative to MenACWY recipients. Because no day 14 peak-response samples were available, repertoires were characterized only after the peak T cell response. Epitopes outside the regions mutated in the B.1.351 and B.1.1.7 variants were reportedly recognized by nearly half of the unique spike-specific TCRs. Participants were mostly white British, with more females than males. The authors suggested clonal diversity may have been underestimated.

The CDR3 regions of human TCRbeta chains were analyzed by immunosequencing. In the authors' own workflow: TCRs in the repertoires were compared against a reference library of SARS-CoV-2-specific TCRs that had been generated with the MIRA antigen-specificity platform. Breadth meant the fraction of unique TCRs that were SARS-CoV-2-associated, whereas depth meant the fraction of total T cells that were SARS-CoV-2-associated. Using the MIRA data, every spike-specific TCR was mapped to the spike region that the TCR reacted to and assigned to either a CD4 or a CD8 class. Log10-transformed breadth and depth values were compared by one-way ANOVA with Sidak's multiple comparisons tests. The table comes from immuneACCESS by way of TCRdb, which keeps in-frame sequences with V and J called. Part of the clones is missing from these tables; in studies checked, under half for an unresolved V gene and the rest for unknown reasons. That table gives V, J and clone size, and the DNA gave D and trimming. The sample contains some 61,000 clones, about 90% of them found a single time. In total, the top ten clones hold 17% of the sample.

Germline trimming amounts to 8 bases on V and 3 bases on J, with 11 as the count of junction bases outside the gene matches. CDR1 MDHEN and CDR2 SYDVKM are derived from the germline V gene. CDR3 length: 15 amino acids, cysteine to phenylalanine. Only the CDR3 DNA stays, 45 bases, in frame from base 1. This clone was counted only a few times. The antigen it recognizes is unknown. Base qualities are not recorded, but no much larger clone differs from it by a single base. Recombination linked TRBV28 to TRBJ2-7; the central 9 bases match TRBD2. This TCR derives from an adult in good health. Sequenced material: peripheral blood, taken on day 0 of AZD1222 vaccination. The nucleotide sequence reads TGTGCCAGCGCGATTTTGACTAGCGGACTCTACGAGCAGTACTTC. Its protein reads: CASAILTSGLYEQYF.